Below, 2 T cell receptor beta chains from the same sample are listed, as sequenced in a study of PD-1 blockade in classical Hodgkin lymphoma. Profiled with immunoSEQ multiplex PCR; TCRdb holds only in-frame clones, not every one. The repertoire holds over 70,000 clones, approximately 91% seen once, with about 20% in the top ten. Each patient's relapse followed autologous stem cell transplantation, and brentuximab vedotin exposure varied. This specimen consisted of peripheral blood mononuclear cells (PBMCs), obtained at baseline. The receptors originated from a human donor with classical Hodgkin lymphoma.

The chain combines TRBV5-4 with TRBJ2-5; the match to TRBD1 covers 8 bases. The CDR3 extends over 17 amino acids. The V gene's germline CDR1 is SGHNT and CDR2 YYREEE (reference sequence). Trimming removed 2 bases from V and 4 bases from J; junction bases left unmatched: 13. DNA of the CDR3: TGTGCCAGCAGCTTAGGACAGGGTGGGGCGAATAGAGAGACCCAGTACTTC. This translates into CASSLGQGGANRETQYF.

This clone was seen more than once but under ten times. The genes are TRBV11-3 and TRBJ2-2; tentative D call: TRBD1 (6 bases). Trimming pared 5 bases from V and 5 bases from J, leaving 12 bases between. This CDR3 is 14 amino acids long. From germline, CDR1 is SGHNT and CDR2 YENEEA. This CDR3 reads CASSPPTGTGELFF. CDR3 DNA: TGTGCCAGCAGCCCCCCCACAGGGACCGGGGAGCTGTTTTTT.